This TCR beta chain stems from a study of T cells expressing NK-cell markers. The study, taken as a whole, reports: Four of the donors also had these clonotypes leading their CD3+CD56-NKG2C+ fraction.

Germline CDR1 and CDR2: KGHDR and SFDVKD. The CDR3 totals 14 residues. The authors made TCR beta cDNA libraries by 5'RACE template switching. This switching added a universal primer site and UMIs. TCRdb reprocessed the 5' RACE reads and keeps a single row for each CDR3 protein, giving no DNA. The listing records about 430,000 distinct CDR3 sequences. With regard to this clonotype: The antigen is not known.

The specimen sequenced was blood T cells: a sorted CD56 or NKG2C T cell subset, CD4+ or CD8+ T cells, or bulk PBMC T cells (not recorded which). This TCR came from a woman aged 45-65 years in good health. This sequence joins TRBV24-1 and TRBJ2-1; the D call of TRBD1 rests on TCRdb alone, since no DNA is present to check it. The CDR3 loop is CATRPDRGANEQFF.